The source of this T cell receptor (beta chain) is a study of kidney transplant recipient with SARS-CoV-2 infection. From the reads, TCRdb called clonotypes with MiXCR, one entry per CDR3 protein. The repertoire has 200,000 to 250,000 distinct CDR3 sequences, around 26% of them found once; the top ten carry 7% to 8%. This clonotype was picked up many times. Trimming left V 1 base short and J 5 bases short, with 13 bases between. The CDR3 is made up of 14 amino acids. The germline gives CDR1 SGHNT, CDR2 YYREEE (reference sequence). The specimen comprised a blood sample, sampled at baseline and between days 110 and 120 from a kidney transplant recipient. The sequence came from a young adult male patient who had COVID-19 and was a kidney transplant recipient. Some T cells may possibly be graft donor cells. This chain links TRBV5-4 with TRBJ2-7, with D possibly matching TRBD2 (6 bases). In DNA, the CDR3 is TGTGCCAGCAGCTTGTCTAGCCCGGGAGACGAGCAGTACTTC. Amino acid sequence: CASSLSSPGDEQYF. Full variable domain (outside the CDR3, taken from reference TRBV5-4 and TRBJ2-7): ETGVTQSPTHLIKTRGQQVTLRCSSQSGHNTVSWYQQALGQGPQFIFQYYREEENGRGNFPPRFSGLQFPNYSSELNVNALELDDSALYLCASSLSSPGDEQYFGPGTRLTVT.